This TCR beta chain was profiled in a study of cytomegalovirus exposure and HLA in healthy donors. General study findings and limits: The productive fraction for most TCR beta V segments was about 87% or about 30% in an earlier analysis. A few CMV-associated chains were confirmed in vitro to be specific for CMV antigens. CMV serostatus alone was available as immune exposure information.

As regards this clone: Its antigen remains unidentified.

The primer mix had 60 Vbeta and 13 Jbeta primers. Sequenced by immunoSEQ multiplex PCR; TCRdb stores in-frame clones only, minus some. The table records about 120,000 clones, roughly 69% of them present only once. Germline V gene sequence: CDR1 MNHEY, CDR2 SMNVEV (reference sequence). The CDR3 consists of 19 residues. The chain carries TRBV27 and TRBJ2-5; TRBD2 matches 11 bases. The J call could be wrong; TRBJ2-7 is a better fit for the DNA end. The sequencing input was PBMCs. This TCR was sampled from a human donor in good health. CDR3 protein: CASTPQAGLAALGVYEQYF. In DNA, the CDR3 is TGTGCCAGCACCCCCCAAGCGGGACTAGCGGCCCTAGGTGTCTACGAGCAGTACTTC.